The next 11 T cell receptor beta chains were all read from a single sample in a study of PD-L1 blockade in urothelial cancer. The repertoire was sequenced with immunoSEQ multiplex PCR; TCRdb's copy has only in-frame clones and lacks some. This sample yields approximately 38,000 clones, of which 85% to 90% are seen a single time; roughly 2.1% belongs to the top ten. The source material was PBMCs, sampled around atezolizumab (anti-PD-L1) treatment. The receptors originated from a man between 60 and 75 years old with urothelial cancer.

J is TRBJ2-2 and V is TRBV5-1; D remains unclear. The germline gives CDR1 SGHRS, CDR2 YFSETQ. The CDR3 consists of 11 residues. Trimming removed 3 bases from V and 5 bases from J, with 2 bases in between. Here the CDR3 DNA reads TGCGCCAGCAGCTCAACCGGGGAGCTGTTTTTT. Translation gives CASSSTGELFF. Drawing the rest from reference TRBV5-1 and TRBJ2-2, the complete variable domain is KAGVTQTPRYLIKTRGQQVTLSCSPISGHRSVSWYQQTPGQGLQFLFEYFSETQRNKGNFPGRFSGRQFSNSRSEMNVSTLELGDSALYLCASSSTGELFFGEGSRLTVL.

The chain has TRBV19 and TRBJ1-1, with D unresolved. The germline V and J ends were trimmed by 8 bases and 1 base, with 11 bases remaining between them. The germline CDR1 and CDR2 sequences are LNHDA and SQIVND (reference sequence). The CDR3 extends over 13 amino acids. This chain's CDR3 is CASGPLGNTEAFF. CDR3 nucleotide sequence: TGTGCCAGTGGGCCCTTAGGGAACACTGAAGCTTTCTTT.

The chain recombines TRBV5-1 with TRBJ1-4, with D unresolved. The length of the CDR3 is 15 residues. Between the trimmed V and J ends, which lost 0 bases and 6 bases, there was a span of 12 bases. Looked up from germline, CDR1 is SGHRS and CDR2 is YFSETQ. Here the CDR3 DNA reads TGCGCCAGCAGCTTGGATGACTACCCGGATGAAAAACTGTTTTTT. Protein: CASSLDDYPDEKLFF.

This chain connects TRBV2 to TRBJ1-5; 8 bases fit TRBD1. V lost 6 bases and J lost 1; bases outside the gene matches: 5. Germline V gives CDR1 SNHLY, CDR2 FYNNEI. The CDR3 spans 15 residues. The CDR3 DNA reads TGTGCCAGCAGACGTTGGACAGGGAGCAATCAGCCCCAGCATTTT. Its protein product is CASRRWTGSNQPQHF.

The rearrangement uses TRBV27 and TRBJ2-1; TRBD1 aligns across 7 bases. The CDR3 loop spans 18 amino acids. Germline V gives CDR1 MNHEY, CDR2 SMNVEV (reference sequence). V shed 6 bases and J 1 base; nucleotides not matched to a gene: 15. CDR3 loop: CASRVGQGVPSSYNEQFF. The CDR3 DNA reads TGTGCCAGCAGAGTTGGGCAGGGGGTCCCGTCATCCTACAATGAGCAGTTCTTC.

The chain recombines TRBV29-1 with TRBJ2-7; TRBD2 aligns across 7 bases. V was pared by 6 bases and J by 2 bases, with 10 bases of the junction left unmatched. The CDR3 covers 14 residues. From germline, CDR1 is SQVTM and CDR2 ANQGSEA. CDR3 nucleotides: TGCAGCGTGGGGGGGGGACTATCGGCCTACGAGCAGTACTTC. This gives the protein CSVGGGLSAYEQYF.

The chain joins TRBV6-4 to TRBJ2-2; a possible D gene is TRBD2 (5 bases). This CDR3 comprises 16 residues. Trimming removed 4 bases from V and 4 bases from J, with 16 bases in between. Germline values: CDR1 MRHNA, CDR2 SNTAGT. In DNA, the CDR3 is TGTGCCAGCAGTGTACTCCCCGGGGTCGGCACCGGGGAGCTGTTTTTT. Its protein is CASSVLPGVGTGELFF.

The chain uses TRBV5-5 and TRBJ2-1; 7 positions match TRBD2. CDR3 length: 14 amino acids. J gave up 1 base and V 2 bases, and 0 bases lay outside the gene matches. Germline lookup yields CDR1 SGHKS and CDR2 YYEKEE (reference sequence). CDR3 nucleotides: TGTGCCAGCAGCTTAGCGGGATCCTACAATGAGCAGTTCTTC. Translation: CASSLAGSYNEQFF.

The chain is built from TRBV27 and TRBJ2-1; TRBD2 matches at 9 bases. The J segment lost 5 bases and the V segment lost 6 bases, leaving 17 bases of the junction unmatched. The CDR3 sequence is 18 residues long. Per the germline V gene, CDR1 is MNHEY and CDR2 is SMNVEV (reference sequence). This CDR3 reads CASSPGSLVASGNNEQFF. CDR3 DNA: TGTGCCAGCAGCCCGGGATCCCTTGTGGCTAGCGGGAACAATGAGCAGTTCTTC.

The V and J genes are TRBV2 and TRBJ2-1; D unclear. In germline, CDR1 is SNHLY, CDR2 FYNNEI. Trimming removed 10 bases at V and 5 bases at J, with 15 bases between. This CDR3 comprises 13 residues. The CDR3 region is CATLININNEQFF. The CDR3, as DNA: TGTGCCACCCTTATCAACATTAACAATGAGCAGTTCTTC.

The chain links TRBV6-5 to TRBJ2-1, with TRBD2 matching over 7 bases. The CDR3 length is 13 residues. The V and J ends lost 6 bases and 5 bases, in that order; junction bases with no gene match: 4. Germline-derived CDR1 and CDR2 are MNHEY and SVGAGI. The CDR3 spells CASSWTSDNEQFF. CDR3 sequence (DNA): TGTGCCAGCAGCTGGACTAGTGACAATGAGCAGTTCTTC.